The rows below give T cell receptor beta chains drawn from one sample of a study of T-cell reconstitution after alpha-beta-depleted transplantation in children. TCRdb recomputed calls from the PCR reads with MiXCR, one row per CDR3 protein. The sample lists hundreds of thousands of distinct CDR3 sequences; approximately 12% were seen once. The sample in question was PBMCs, mostly from graft donor cells, obtained 360 days after TCRalphabeta/CD19-depleted stem cell transplant. Receptors were obtained from a male patient aged 5 to 17 who had a stem cell transplant for acute myeloid leukemia, so the T cells may come from the graft donor. CDR3s include the opening cysteine and the closing phenylalanine or tryptophan. The D gene is left open where the match is weak. Only part of the rows carry a size: once, few, many, or a class if the clone is expanded.

CDR3 length: 16; J gene: TRBJ2-7; clone size: few; D gene: -; V gene: TRBV28; CDR3 DNA: TGTGCCAGCAGTTTATGGGGGGGATACATCCCCTACGAGCAGTACTTC; CDR3 protein: CASSLWGGYIPYEQYF
CDR3 length: 18; J gene: TRBJ2-4; clone size: -; D gene: -; V gene: TRBV4-3; CDR3 DNA: TGCGCCAGCAGCCGCGGGGGATTGGACAGTCCACTGGGGAACATTCAGTACTTC; CDR3 protein: CASSRGGLDSPLGNIQYF
CDR3 length: 17; J gene: TRBJ2-7; clone size: -; D gene: -; V gene: TRBV12-3/TRBV12-4; CDR3 DNA: TGTGCCAGCAGTTTAGCGCGCGGCGCCTCAACCTCCTACGAGCAGTACTTC; CDR3 protein: CASSLARGASTSYEQYF
CDR3 length: 15; J gene: TRBJ2-5; clone size: many; D gene: TRBD2; V gene: TRBV20-1; CDR3 DNA: TGCAGTGCAAGAGGGAGCGGGAGGGCCAGGGAGACCCAGTACTTC; CDR3 protein: CSARGSGRARETQYF
CDR3 length: 15; J gene: TRBJ2-2; clone size: -; D gene: -; V gene: TRBV6-2/TRBV6-3; CDR3 DNA: TGTGCCAGCAGTTACTTAGGGTCGGACACCGGGGAGCTGTTTTTT; CDR3 protein: CASSYLGSDTGELFF
CDR3 length: 15; J gene: TRBJ2-1; clone size: -; D gene: TRBD2; V gene: TRBV27; CDR3 DNA: TGTGCCAGCAGTTTTGGGCGGGAGTGGTACAATGAGCAGTTCTTC; CDR3 protein: CASSFGREWYNEQFF
CDR3 length: 16; J gene: TRBJ2-2; clone size: few; D gene: TRBD2; V gene: TRBV4-2; CDR3 DNA: TGTGCCAGCAGCCAAGATACTAGCGGGAGTACCGGGGAGCTGTTTTTT; CDR3 protein: CASSQDTSGSTGELFF
CDR3 length: 13; J gene: TRBJ2-7; clone size: -; D gene: TRBD2; V gene: TRBV7-2; CDR3 DNA: TGTGCCAGCAGCACGGGACTAGTGGGCGAGCAGTACTTC; CDR3 protein: CASSTGLVGEQYF
CDR3 length: 14; J gene: TRBJ2-7; clone size: -; D gene: TRBD1; V gene: TRBV20-1; CDR3 DNA: TGCAGTGCTAGAGGGGACAGGAGCTCCTACGAGGAGTACTTC; CDR3 protein: CSARGDRSSYEEYF
CDR3 length: 15; J gene: TRBJ2-7; clone size: few; D gene: TRBD2; V gene: TRBV28; CDR3 DNA: TGTGCCAGCAGTTACACTAGCGGGAGGGTCCACGAGCAGTACTTC; CDR3 protein: CASSYTSGRVHEQYF
CDR3 length: 17; J gene: TRBJ2-7; clone size: few; D gene: TRBD2; V gene: TRBV4-3; CDR3 DNA: TGCGCCAGCAGCCAAGATCCTCCAGCGGGAAGCTCCTACGAGCAGTACTTC; CDR3 protein: CASSQDPPAGSSYEQYF
CDR3 length: 15; J gene: TRBJ2-1; clone size: -; D gene: -; V gene: TRBV4-1; CDR3 DNA: TGCGCCAGCAGCCAAGATCAAATAGGCTGGGATGAGCAGTTCTTC; CDR3 protein: CASSQDQIGWDEQFF
CDR3 length: 15; J gene: TRBJ2-1; clone size: few; D gene: TRBD2; V gene: TRBV28; CDR3 DNA: TGTGCCAGCAGTCCCATAGCGGGAGTGGGCAATGAGCAGTTCTTC; CDR3 protein: CASSPIAGVGNEQFF
CDR3 length: 14; J gene: TRBJ2-5; clone size: -; D gene: -; V gene: TRBV9; CDR3 DNA: TGTGCCAGCAGCTTAACAGGGTTACAAGAGACCCAGTACTTC; CDR3 protein: CASSLTGLQETQYF
CDR3 length: 15; J gene: TRBJ2-1; clone size: few; D gene: -; V gene: TRBV9; CDR3 DNA: TGTGCCAGCAGCCATGTAGGGGGCGGGGACAATGAGCAGTTCTTC; CDR3 protein: CASSHVGGGDNEQFF
CDR3 length: 16; J gene: TRBJ1-1; clone size: few; D gene: -; V gene: TRBV7-9; CDR3 DNA: TGTGCCAGCAGGCACACCTACGGGACGGCGAACACTGAAGCTTTCTTT; CDR3 protein: CASRHTYGTANTEAFF
CDR3 length: 14; J gene: TRBJ2-3; clone size: few; D gene: -; V gene: TRBV4-2; CDR3 DNA: TGTGCCAGCAGCCAAATACTAGCCACAGATACGCAGTATTTT; CDR3 protein: CASSQILATDTQYF
CDR3 length: 16; J gene: TRBJ1-1; clone size: many; D gene: -; V gene: TRBV29-1; CDR3 DNA: TGCAGCGTTGAAGATAGTCAGGGGTGGTGGGACACTGAAGCTTTCTTT; CDR3 protein: CSVEDSQGWWDTEAFF
CDR3 length: 15; J gene: TRBJ2-1; clone size: -; D gene: TRBD1; V gene: TRBV24-1; CDR3 DNA: TGTGCCACCAGTGGGGCCCGGACAGGGACCAATGAGCAGTTCTTC; CDR3 protein: CATSGARTGTNEQFF
CDR3 length: 14; J gene: TRBJ2-7; clone size: few; D gene: TRBD1; V gene: TRBV19; CDR3 DNA: TGTGCCAGTAGTATTTGGACAGGGTCCTACGAGCAGTACTTC; CDR3 protein: CASSIWTGSYEQYF
CDR3 length: 18; J gene: TRBJ2-1; clone size: few; D gene: -; V gene: TRBV11-1; CDR3 DNA: TGTGCCAGCAGCTTAAAAAGGTGGCGACTGCCTCAACACAATGAGCAGTTCTTC; CDR3 protein: CASSLKRWRLPQHNEQFF
CDR3 length: 15; J gene: TRBJ2-7; clone size: few; D gene: TRBD2; V gene: TRBV20-1; CDR3 DNA: TGCAGTGCTAGAGACCCGACTAGCGGAGCCTACGAGCAGTACTTC; CDR3 protein: CSARDPTSGAYEQYF
CDR3 length: 11; J gene: TRBJ2-1; clone size: many; D gene: -; V gene: TRBV7-2; CDR3 DNA: TGTGCCAGCAGCTTAGATGGGTGGCAGTTCTTC; CDR3 protein: CASSLDGWQFF
CDR3 length: 16; J gene: TRBJ2-5; clone size: -; D gene: TRBD2; V gene: TRBV5-1; CDR3 DNA: TGCGCCAGCAGCCAGGACGGGGGGATCGGGCAAGAGACCCAGTACTTC; CDR3 protein: CASSQDGGIGQETQYF
CDR3 length: 15; J gene: TRBJ1-2; clone size: few; D gene: TRBD1; V gene: TRBV20-1; CDR3 DNA: TGCAGTGCTATTCGGACAGGGGGCCCCTCCTATGGCTACACCTTC; CDR3 protein: CSAIRTGGPSYGYTF
CDR3 length: 15; J gene: TRBJ2-7; clone size: few; D gene: TRBD1; V gene: TRBV7-6; CDR3 DNA: TGTGCCAGCAGCTTAACGGGACAGCTGTCCTACGAGCAGTACTTC; CDR3 protein: CASSLTGQLSYEQYF
CDR3 length: 13; J gene: TRBJ2-5; clone size: -; D gene: -; V gene: TRBV2; CDR3 DNA: TGTGCCAGCAGTGAGGACGGGAGTGAGACCCAGTACTTC; CDR3 protein: CASSEDGSETQYF
CDR3 length: 12; J gene: TRBJ2-1; clone size: -; D gene: -; V gene: TRBV2; CDR3 DNA: TGTGCCAGCAACCGTAATTACAATGAGCAGTTCTTC; CDR3 protein: CASNRNYNEQFF